This T cell receptor beta chain originates from a study of CXCR3-negative and CXCR3-positive naive CD8 T cells. Findings and caveats of the study: In both naive subsets diversity was comparably high, whereas memory CD8+ cells showed much lower diversity. TRB CDR3s were more hydrophobic in CXCR3-positive than in CXCR3-negative naive cells.

With regard to this clonotype: Its antigen is undetermined.

The libraries of TRB cDNA were prepared using 5' RACE with UMI labels. No DNA is given; TCRdb re-called the 5' RACE reads and lists each CDR3 protein once. The data show some 130,000 distinct CDR3 sequences, and the top ten clones hold approximately 0.3%. The CDR3 loop spans 13 amino acids. CDR1 and CDR2 (germline): MNHEY, SMNVEV (reference sequence). The material sequenced was naive CXCR3- CD8+ T cells from blood. Noted subset: CD45RO-CCR7+CD27+CD95- naive CD8+ T cells lacking CXCR3 (TNR3-). The TCR sequence derives from a human donor in good health. Some clones in this sample may be carry-over from other donors' samples. V is TRBV27 and J is TRBJ2-7; the D gene TCRdb calls, TRBD1, cannot be checked with no DNA. This CDR3 is CASRDREHYEQYF.